Presented here are 7 T cell receptor beta chains from one specimen sequenced in a study of cytomegalovirus exposure and HLA in healthy donors. The repertoire was sequenced with immunoSEQ multiplex PCR; TCRdb's copy has only in-frame clones and lacks some. This sample yields roughly 330,000 clones, of which approximately 86% are seen a single time; roughly 1.2% belongs to the top ten. Sequencing was carried out using PBMCs. These receptors all come from a woman aged 30 to 39 in good health and CMV-seropositive.

The CDR3 bases are TGCGCCAGCAGCTTGACTAGCGGGCCGAGCTCCTACGAGCAGTACTTC. Its translation is CASSLTSGPSSYEQYF. The chain recombines TRBV5-1 with TRBJ2-7; 9 nucleotides match TRBD2. With V trimmed by 1 base and J by 0 bases, 5 bases remained unmatched. From germline, CDR1 is SGHRS and CDR2 YFSETQ. The CDR3 has 16 amino acids.

V and J are TRBV18 and TRBJ2-7; 7 bases map to TRBD1. Germline CDR1 and CDR2: KGHSH and LQKENI. CDR3 length: 16 amino acids. V dropped 3 bases and J dropped 4; count of bases not matched to a gene: 12. The CDR3 protein is CASSPDRAGFLYEQYF. The CDR3 nucleotides are TGTGCCAGCTCACCCGACAGGGCCGGGTTCCTTTACGAGCAGTACTTC.

The chain couples TRBV25-1 to TRBJ2-7, with 8 bases aligning to TRBD2. V gave up 7 bases and J gave up 0 bases; unmatched junction bases: 5. Germline CDR1 and CDR2: MGHDK and SYGVNS. This CDR3 spans 14 amino acids. In DNA form, the CDR3 reads TGTGCCAGCAAACGGGGGGGGAGCTCCTACGAGCAGTACTTC. This gives the protein CASKRGGSSYEQYF.

The chain is built from TRBV6-5 and TRBJ2-7; D perhaps matches TRBD2 (6 bases). This CDR3 is built from 14 residues. CDR1 and CDR2 from the germline V gene are MNHEY and SVGAGI. Deletions cut 8 bases from V and 2 bases from J, with 16 bases between. The CDR3 sequence is CASHGAGRTYEQYF. The CDR3 DNA sequence: TGTGCCAGCCACGGGGCAGGGAGGACCTACGAGCAGTACTTC.

The J gene is TRBJ2-3, the V gene TRBV28; 9 nucleotides match TRBD2. The V and J ends lost 1 base and 1 base, in that order; junction bases with no gene match: 3. The CDR3 runs 16 residues. The germline V gene has CDR1 MDHEN and CDR2 SYDVKM. The CDR3 reads CASSLLAGDGTDTQYF. Here the CDR3 DNA reads TGTGCCAGCAGTTTATTAGCGGGGGATGGCACAGATACGCAGTATTTT.

The gene calls are TRBV9 and TRBJ2-7; TRBD1 might be the D (6 bases). This CDR3 region has 15 residues. The V gene lost 4 bases and the J gene lost 2 bases, with 16 bases spanning the gap. In germline, CDR1 is SGDLS, CDR2 YYNGEE. As DNA, the CDR3 is TGTGCCAGCAGCCAAGGACAGACTACCACCTACGAGCAGTACTTC. It yields the protein CASSQGQTTTYEQYF.

The chain is built from TRBV2 and TRBJ1-6; the match to TRBD1 covers 9 bases. V lost 10 bases, J lost 4 bases, and 14 bases stayed unmatched. The CDR3 has 17 residues. Germline V lookup: CDR1 SNHLY, CDR2 FYNNEI. The CDR3 DNA is TGTGCCATCGAAACAGGGGGCCGACTCGCATATAATTCACCCCTCCACTTT. Encoded protein: CAIETGGRLAYNSPLHF.